What follows is one TCR beta chain and its context. This clone has a single count. It lacks a known antigen. No base quality information exists; no much larger clone differs at one position. Clipping removes 5 bases from V and 4 bases from J, with 5 as the unmatched junction base count. CDR3 length: 14 amino acids, cysteine to phenylalanine. Kept here is only the CDR3 DNA, which spans 42 bases and is read in frame from base 1. The germline V gene specifies SGHTA as CDR1 and FQGNSA as CDR2. This entry comes from a study of cytomegalovirus exposure and HLA in healthy donors (TCRdb year 2017). Regarding the study in general: An earlier analysis of 587 of the donors reported 276 Gb of sequence data and around 100 million unique TCR beta sequences obtained from some 200 million T cells. Of the 398 genotyped donors, 65% to 90% fell in the genetic ancestry cluster associated with self-reported Caucasian donors. An earlier analysis of fewer than 700 of the donors applied high-throughput TCR beta sequencing to assess whether each TCR beta V gene segment acted as functional or pseudogenic. A separate validation cohort of over 95 different subjects was used in addition to the roughly 620-subject first cohort. HLA typing covered class I and class II loci at four-digit resolution. The number of typed donors differed by locus: 629-630 for A, B, C, DRB1 and DQB1; 522 for DQA1; about 600 for DPA1; and roughly 490 for DPB1. Several DR-DQ haplotypes were treated as single units for association and clustering because of strong linkage in the cohort. Rather than drawing on any new phenotypic data, the later analysis identified candidate immune exposures from TCR beta sequences and the way those sequences occurred across donors. To study patterns of TCR occurrence, a later analysis re-analyzed previously published TCR beta repertoires from 500 to 850 donors and added high-resolution HLA genotyping. Alongside the repertoire data, information on donor age, sex, ethnicity and CMV serostatus was compiled. An early release covering roughly 600 HLA-typed donors comprised approximately 290 gigabases of sequencing data and 85 million to 100 million unique TCR sequences. All discovery cohort repertoires had been generated using a single sequencing platform. The T cell repertoires of 670 or so subjects were profiled by immunosequencing and related to cytomegalovirus serostatus. A later genetic analysis used genome-wide SNP genotypes for about 60% of the 666 donors, treating that subset as a discovery cohort. Across approximately 400 genotyped donors of the cohort, an average of approximately 220,000 unique TCR beta nucleotide sequences per donor were sequenced, and roughly 20% of those sequences were non-productive. The study aimed to test whether cataloging public T cell receptors could reveal signatures of past pathogen exposure. To predict cytomegalovirus infection status, the study combined high-throughput TCR immunosequencing, statistical association of individual TCRs with disease status, and machine learning.

Results and caveats for the whole study, not just this receptor: In a later analysis, the rate of TCR association differed among HLA loci, with DRB1 alleles having the most associated TCRs and HLA-C alleles having the fewest. The presence/absence analyses assumed that sequencing depth was roughly uniform across donors, and that assumption may not be true. At a false discovery rate of 0.05, a later analysis linked under 20,000 TCR beta sequences to specific HLA alleles. The study gave a list of about 150 TCR beta chains associated with cytomegalovirus. A cluster of highly shared sequence variants was judged likely to represent a technical artifact of the sequencing pipeline. The 87-base-pair reads could not distinguish some IMGT-functional V segments, including TRBV6-2 and TRBV6-3, so those segments were excluded. An earlier analysis of 587 of the donors showed that most TCR beta V segments appeared in productive rearrangements either about 87% or about 30% of the time, which broadly matched IMGT annotations. In both the original and validation cohorts, the classifier was reported to diagnose cytomegalovirus status with high specificity and sensitivity. A later genetic analysis associated a missense DCLRE1C variant with V-gene and J-gene trimming of TCR beta chains, and an independent cohort replicated the association. Linkage disequilibrium might explain the correlated functional status among segregating V segments, but an unknown experimental factor could not be excluded. In a later analysis, several top co-occurrence clusters were reported to appear linked to parvovirus B19, influenza, CMV and Epstein-Barr virus. A later genetic analysis reported fewer N-insertions in productive TCRs among donors in an Asian-associated ancestry cluster than the roughly 640-donor mean. The cohort was sequenced for TCR beta chains only, and without alpha or paired-chain data the features that could be detected were limited. In a later analysis, HLA-associated TCR beta chains showed more clonal expansion and lower generation probabilities than non-associated chains that were equally common. The authors suggested that the approach could potentially be extended to other disease states and immunological phenotypes. For the cohort, immune exposure information was limited to CMV serostatus. Because counts were too low, roughly 17 rarely observed V segments, including chromosome 9 orphons, were left out of the earlier analysis of 500 to 650 of the donors. Because some donors lacked HLA typing at each locus, the association tests relied only on the typed subset. Most CMV-associated TCR beta chains appeared to be HLA-restricted in a later analysis, and the HLA associations seemed to be driven largely by CMV exposure. A further reported finding was that TCR beta sequences accurately predicted the HLA-A and HLA-B alleles for most subjects in the first cohort. When HLA alleles, especially DR and DQ, strongly co-occurred, TCR associations were difficult to assign to individual alleles. Across donors, most TCR sequences were observed very rarely, whereas some public TCRs were present in many individuals. A few of the identified cytomegalovirus-associated TCR beta chains were confirmed in vitro to be specific for cytomegalovirus antigens.

Receptors were amplified or captured by the immunoSEQ multiplex PCR assay. For the multiplex PCR, a mixture combining 60 forward primers for TCR Vbeta segments and 13 reverse primers for TCR Jbeta segments was used. The CDR3 region of rearranged TCR beta genes was amplified from genomic DNA by a multiplex PCR assay. The amplified TCR beta libraries were sequenced on the Illumina HiSeq System as 87-base-pair reads. Regarding the original processing steps: A later analysis counted about 80 million unique TCR beta chains across the 640 or so repertoires, and about 10 million of these chains were shared by at least two donors. Raw reads were error-corrected and collapsed into unique sequences with a nearest-neighbor algorithm that merged closely related sequences to remove PCR and sequencing errors. To assign V, D and J gene segments, CDR3 sequences were aligned to IMGT reference sequences. For a sequence to be retained, a match of at least six nucleotides was required to both a V gene segment and a J gene segment. A rearrangement was called productive if the CDR3 had no stop codons and remained in frame with V and J, and every other rearrangement was called non-productive. Following IMGT convention, CDR3 was defined as the stretch from the second conserved V-encoded cysteine up to the conserved J-encoded phenylalanine. Sequences without an unambiguous match to a single V gene segment were excluded from the earlier analysis of 450 to 650 of the donors. In an earlier analysis of almost 600 of the donors, a V segment was called functional when productive rearrangements were above 56.7%, and segregating when the standard deviation between donors exceeded 5%. To diagnose cytomegalovirus status from the catalog of TCR beta chain sequences, a statistical classification framework was built. In a later analysis, TCR nucleotide sequences were compared against IMGT/GENE-DB human TR gene sequences so that V and J genes could be assigned. A later analysis assigned CDR3 sequences and most-parsimonious VDJ recombination scenarios with the TCRdist pipeline. In a later analysis, each TCR beta chain was defined by its CDR3 amino acid sequence together with its V-gene family, and reads lacking a unique V-gene family were excluded. A later analysis removed several hundred highly shared, low-generation-probability nucleotide sequences to deal with suspected cross-contamination and a sequencing artifact. In a later analysis, a clonal expansion index was calculated for each public chain from normalized within-repertoire ranks of inferred template counts. A later analysis computed generation probabilities with a VDJ recombination model fitted to out-of-frame rearrangements, and checked the results against IGoR. In a later analysis, hypergeometric tests were used to score TCR-TCR, TCR-HLA and TCR-CMV co-occurrence, with a repertoire-size bias correction applied to TCR pairs. False discovery rates were estimated in a later analysis by permuting HLA or CMV assignments 20 times. In a later analysis, co-occurring TCRs were grouped with DBSCAN, and TCRdist sequence similarity was added when clustering was performed within HLA-allele-positive subsets. Repertoires with fewer than 30,000 or more than 120,000 public chains were left out of co-occurrence clustering, as were about five repertoires with anomalous nucleotide sharing. Not all clones reach the TCRdb copy of this immuneACCESS table, which keeps in-frame sequences only. Checked studies attribute under half of the gap to unresolved V genes and leave the rest unexplained. The V and J calls and clone size are taken from that table; D and trimming were inferred from the DNA. Recorded for this sample are roughly 60,000 clones; 65% to 90% of them occurred a single time. The top ten constitute around 4.7% of the sample.

The cohort was made up of 500 to 850 healthy bone marrow donors. At the time of sampling, all cohort members were nominally healthy, though unrecorded immune exposures were likely present. The donor was CMV seronegative and was included in the group of a few hundred seronegative cohort members. A peripheral blood sample was provided by each donor, and peripheral blood mononuclear cells were used for TCR beta sequencing. The Qiagen DNeasy Blood Extraction Kit was used to extract genomic DNA from the blood cell samples. The material sequenced was PBMCs. The chain is made from TRBV7-2 and TRBJ1-1, with 9 bases aligning to TRBD1. This TCR was sampled from a young man in good health and CMV-seronegative. The DNA sequence is as follows: TGTGCCAGCAGCAAAGGACAGGGGTTCACTGAAGCTTTCTTT. Its amino acids are CASSKGQGFTEAFF.